One and the same sample provided the 14 T cell receptor beta chains below, sequenced in a study of blood T cell dynamics during melanoma immunotherapy. Described time point: week 3, after first cycle of checkpoint inhibitor. The protocol was immunoSEQ multiplex PCR, while the TCRdb copy is restricted to in-frame clones and leaves out a portion. The sample comprises about 28,000 clones, 80% to 85% of which are singletons, and 10% rests with the top ten. The specimen was blood, collected from a patient treated with checkpoint blockade. Every receptor here comes from a human donor with melanoma.

The genes are TRBV19 and TRBJ2-6; a weak D match, TRBD1 (7 bases). CDR1 LNHDA and CDR2 SQIVND come from the germline V gene (reference sequence). The CDR3 runs to 16 residues. V lost 6 bases to trimming and J lost 0 bases, with 12 bases between them. CDR3 amino acids: CASSRQGGSGANVLTF. In DNA, the CDR3 is TGTGCCAGTAGCCGACAGGGAGGCTCTGGGGCCAACGTCCTGACTTTC.

The chain has TRBV29-1 and TRBJ1-2; D is ambiguous. CDR3 length: 12 residues. From germline, CDR1 is SQVTM and CDR2 ANQGSEA. Trimming took off 7 bases at V and 5 bases at J, with 14 bases between the two ends. CDR3 nucleotides: TGCAGCGCCTTACCCGCCGGTTATGGCTACACCTTC. Its translation is CSALPAGYGYTF.

The chain couples TRBV4-3 to TRBJ1-3, with 9 nucleotides matching TRBD1. The CDR3 extends over 15 amino acids. V was pared by 2 bases and J by 2 bases, with 1 base of the junction left unmatched. Germline V gene data show CDR1 as LGHNA and CDR2 as YSLEER. The CDR3 sequence: CASSQRQGAGNTIYF. The CDR3 coding sequence is TGCGCCAGCAGCCAAAGACAGGGGGCTGGAAACACCATATATTTT.

This clone was picked up one time. The rearrangement links TRBV28 to TRBJ2-1, with D maybe TRBD2 (5 bases). The germline CDR1 and CDR2 sequences are MDHEN and SYDVKM. Trimming pared 3 bases from V and 5 bases from J, leaving 11 bases between. The CDR3 has 14 amino acids. The CDR3 DNA reads as TGTGCCAGCAGTTTTTCGGGGAAGAACAATGAGCAGTTCTTC. It translates to CASSFSGKNNEQFF.

The chain couples TRBV5-5 to TRBJ1-3; D is undetermined. Trimming shortened V by 4 bases and J by 0 bases, and 2 bases separated the two germline ends. CDR3 length equals 12 residues. CDR1 is SGHKS and CDR2 is YYEKEE in the germline V gene (reference sequence). The CDR3 sequence: CASSDSGNTIYF. CDR3 nucleotides: TGTGCCAGCAGCGACTCTGGAAACACCATATATTTT.

V is TRBV6-5 and J is TRBJ1-3; D is possibly TRBD1 (5 bases). V was cut by 2 bases and J by 2 bases, with 7 bases left in between. Per germline, CDR1 MNHEY and CDR2 SVGAGI. The length of the CDR3 is 14 residues. The CDR3: CASSYQGPGNTIYF. CDR3 bases: TGTGCCAGCAGTTACCAGGGCCCTGGAAACACCATATATTTT.

The chain employs TRBV5-6 and TRBJ2-7, with D perhaps TRBD1 (6 bases). Per the germline V gene, CDR1 is SGHDT and CDR2 is YYEEEE. CDR3 length: 14 amino acids. V gave up 0 bases and J gave up 3 bases, with 10 bases separating them. DNA for the CDR3: TGTGCCAGCAGCTTGGCCACAGGGAACTACGAGCAGTACTTC. Residues: CASSLATGNYEQYF.

This chain joins TRBV27 and TRBJ2-7; tentatively, D is TRBD2 (6 bases). Trimming left V 2 bases short and J 7 bases short, with 9 bases between. The CDR3 is 12 residues long. Looked up from germline, CDR1 is MNHEY and CDR2 is SMNVEV (reference sequence). The CDR3 region is CASSLGGFEQYF. As DNA, the CDR3 is TGTGCCAGCAGTTTAGGGGGGTTTGAGCAGTACTTC.

This chain links TRBV28 with TRBJ2-7; TRBD2 matches at 7 bases. The CDR3 runs to 13 residues. Germline lookup yields CDR1 MDHEN and CDR2 SYDVKM. With V trimmed by 7 bases and J by 4 bases, 7 bases remained unmatched. The DNA of the CDR3 is TGTGCCAGCAAGCCGGGGGGACTTTACGAGCAGTACTTC. It yields the protein CASKPGGLYEQYF.

The chain is built from TRBV28 and TRBJ2-7; 10 bases map to TRBD1. The CDR3 has 16 residues. The V and J ends lost 1 base and 6 bases, in that order; junction bases with no gene match: 9. CDR1 is MDHEN and CDR2 is SYDVKM in the germline V gene. The CDR3 is CASSLLSGTGVTEQYF. In nucleotides, the CDR3 is TGTGCCAGCAGTTTATTATCCGGGACAGGGGTAACCGAGCAGTACTTC. The complete variable domain, with remaining parts taken from reference TRBV28 and TRBJ2-7, reads DVKVTQSSRYLVKRTGEKVFLECVQDMDHENMFWYRQDPGLGLRLIYFSYDVKMKEKGDIPEGYSVSREKKERFSLILESASTNQTSMYLCASSLLSGTGVTEQYFGPGTRLTVT.

J is TRBJ2-5 and V is TRBV6-1; maybe TRBD1 (6 bases). Germline V gene data show CDR1 as MNHNS and CDR2 as SASEGT. CDR3 size: 14 residues. V lost 4 bases and J lost 5, with 14 bases in between. CDR3 region: CASSAAGQRETQYF. DNA of the CDR3: TGTGCCAGCAGTGCGGCTGGACAGAGGGAGACCCAGTACTTC.

This chain links TRBV9 with TRBJ2-3; D gene uncertain. Trimming took off 3 bases at V and 8 bases at J, with 19 bases between the two ends. Germline loops: CDR1 SGDLS, CDR2 YYNGEE. CDR3 size: 15 residues. In nucleotides, the CDR3 is TGTGCCAGCAGCGAGGTCCCCGATGGGCCAGCTACGCAGTATTTT. It translates to CASSEVPDGPATQYF.

Only a few counts were recorded for this clone. The chain is built from TRBV29-1 and TRBJ1-1; unclear D gene. The CDR3 consists of 12 residues. The ends were cut back, 5 bases at V and 4 bases at J, with 11 bases in the middle. CDR1 and CDR2 (germline): SQVTM, ANQGSEA. CDR3 DNA sequence: TGCAGCGTTTTTTTAGGGATCACTGAAGCTTTCTTT. It encodes CSVFLGITEAFF. Supplemented by reference TRBV29-1 and TRBJ1-1, the full variable domain reads SAVISQKPSRDICQRGTSLTIQCQVDSQVTMMFWYRQQPGQSLTLIATANQGSEATYESGFVIDKFPISRPNLTFSTLTVSNMSPEDSSIYLCSVFLGITEAFFGQGTRLTVV.

As DNA, the CDR3 is TGTGCCAGCAGCCCTAGACAGGGACCCAACACTGAAGCTTTCTTT. Residues: CASSPRQGPNTEAFF. This chain uses TRBV7-2 with TRBJ1-1; TRBD1 agrees at 7 bases. Germline V gene sequence: CDR1 SGHTA, CDR2 FQGNSA. The CDR3 is 15 residues long. The ends lost 5 bases at V and 2 bases at J; junction bases unmatched: 8.